A selection of T cell receptor beta chains follows, all from one sample in a study of response to subunit inactivated influenza vaccine. TCRdb reanalysed the RT-PCR reads using MiXCR and keeps one entry per CDR3 protein. The data show under 950,000 distinct CDR3 sequences, 21% seen once. The sequences come from PBMCs from blood, collected 5 to 6 days after vaccination. The receptors shown here come from a man in his fifties or sixties who received an inactivated influenza vaccine. Both conserved end residues are part of each CDR3. Fields, in order: CDR3 protein, CDR3 DNA, CDR3 length, J gene, D gene, clone size, V gene. D genes are given only for firm matches. Size is omitted from some rows. Given values are once, few, many or a class for expanded clones.

CASITSGANVLTF TGTGCCAGCATCACGTCTGGGGCCAACGTCCTGACTTTC 13 TRBJ2-6 NA NA TRBV28
CSARGGNTGELFF TGCAGTGCTAGAGGAGGGAACACCGGGGAGCTGTTTTTT 13 TRBJ2-2 NA many TRBV20-1
CASSFFSPGSNEQFF TGTGCCAGCAGCTTTTTTTCGCCGGGAAGCAATGAGCAGTTCTTC 15 TRBJ2-1 NA few TRBV7-2
CASSYSNRLTFPPSHTGYEQYF TGTGCCAGCAGTTACTCGAATCGACTAACGTTTCCCCCCTCCCACACTGGATACGAGCAGTACTTC 22 TRBJ2-7 NA NA TRBV6-2/TRBV6-3
CASSLQLGGNTEAFF TGCGCCAGCAGCTTGCAGCTGGGAGGTAACACTGAAGCTTTCTTT 15 TRBJ1-1 NA NA TRBV5-1
CASSPLGFGGYF TGTGCCAGCAGCCCTCTCGGATTCGGGGGGTACTTC 12 TRBJ2-7 NA NA TRBV14
CASSKGERGVQETQYF TGTGCCAGCAGCAAAGGGGAACGGGGCGTCCAAGAGACCCAGTACTTC 16 TRBJ2-5 NA once TRBV21-1
CSVEGIAGLDEQFF TGCAGCGTTGAAGGGATAGCGGGACTGGATGAGCAGTTCTTC 14 TRBJ2-1 TRBD2 many TRBV29-1
CSASGTSETQYF TGCAGTGCTAGCGGGACTAGCGAGACCCAGTACTTC 12 TRBJ2-5 TRBD2 many TRBV20-1
CASSSTLLQKGTDTQYF TGTGCCAGCAGTTCCACCCTTCTTCAGAAGGGCACAGATACGCAGTATTTT 17 TRBJ2-3 NA NA TRBV6-2/TRBV6-3
CSAAGGVSNEQYF TGCAGTGCCGCAGGGGGCGTTTCCAACGAGCAGTACTTC 13 TRBJ2-7 TRBD1 NA TRBV20-1
CASSILLAKNIQYF TGTGCCAGTAGCATTTTACTAGCCAAAAACATTCAGTACTTC 14 TRBJ2-4 NA NA TRBV19
CCARDPRESYNEQFF TGCTGTGCTAGAGATCCACGGGAGAGCTACAATGAGCAGTTCTTC 15 TRBJ2-1 NA NA TRBV20-1
CASSSDSYFSYNEQFF TGCGCCAGCAGCTCGGACAGTTACTTCTCCTACAATGAGCAGTTCTTC 16 TRBJ2-1 NA NA TRBV5-1
CASGGSSAYNEQFF TGTGCCAGTGGGGGCAGCTCTGCCTACAATGAGCAGTTCTTC 14 TRBJ2-1 NA NA TRBV6-2/TRBV6-3
CASSLVGLVFEQYF TGTGCCAGCAGCTTAGTAGGACTCGTTTTCGAGCAGTACTTC 14 TRBJ2-7 NA NA TRBV11-2
CATTGTAGTGELFF TGTGCCACAACCGGGACAGCGGGCACCGGGGAGCTGTTTTTT 14 TRBJ2-2 NA few TRBV24-1
CASSYVSSGTQYF TGTGCCAGCAGTTACGTCAGTTCAGGGACCCAGTACTTC 13 TRBJ2-5 NA NA TRBV6-2/TRBV6-3
CASSAGPPGNTIYF TGTGCCAGCAGCGCCGGACCCCCTGGAAACACCATATATTTT 14 TRBJ1-3 NA NA TRBV9
CSVRIGGNNEQFF TGCAGCGTTAGGATCGGGGGAAACAATGAGCAGTTCTTC 13 TRBJ2-1 NA many TRBV29-1
CSATTGTSGLNEQFF TGCAGTGCTACTACCGGGACTAGCGGGCTCAATGAGCAGTTCTTC 15 TRBJ2-1 TRBD2 NA TRBV20-1
CASSLRQEMTEAFF TGTGCCAGCAGTCTTCGACAGGAGATGACTGAAGCTTTCTTT 14 TRBJ1-1 NA few TRBV27
CASSPQWTVPYYEQYF TGTGCCAGCAGTCCCCAATGGACGGTTCCTTACTACGAGCAGTACTTC 16 TRBJ2-7 NA NA TRBV28
CASRTDRIETEAFF TGTGCCAGCAGAACCGACAGGATCGAAACTGAAGCTTTCTTT 14 TRBJ1-1 NA few TRBV6-1
CASSTRQGVNYGYTF TGTGCCAGCAGCACCAGACAGGGAGTAAACTATGGCTACACCTTC 15 TRBJ1-2 TRBD1 few TRBV7-2
CASSQDLYSSYEQYF TGTGCCAGCAGCCAAGATTTATACAGCTCCTACGAGCAGTACTTC 15 TRBJ2-7 NA NA TRBV3-1
CASSSQDFSGNTIYF TGTGCCAGCAGTTCGCAGGACTTCTCTGGAAACACCATATATTTT 15 TRBJ1-3 NA few TRBV6-5
CAWSPPLHRGEKLFF TGTGCCTGGAGTCCGCCTCTACATAGGGGTGAAAAACTGTTTTTT 15 TRBJ1-4 NA NA TRBV30
CASSLVAGRTTGELFF TGTGCCAGCAGCTTAGTCGCGGGCAGAACCACCGGGGAGCTGTTTTTT 16 TRBJ2-2 NA NA TRBV7-9
CSAGTPSSYEQYF TGCAGTGCCGGGACTCCTAGCTCCTACGAGCAGTACTTC 13 TRBJ2-7 NA NA TRBV20-1
CASSLVPGDDYGYTF TGTGCCAGCAGCTTGGTCCCAGGGGATGACTATGGCTACACCTTC 15 TRBJ1-2 NA NA TRBV5-6
CASSQGSGWEQYF TGCGCCAGCAGCCAAGGTTCCGGCTGGGAGCAGTACTTC 13 TRBJ2-7 NA NA TRBV4-1
CASLRRGFYEQYF TGCGCCAGCCTAAGGAGGGGGTTCTACGAGCAGTACTTC 13 TRBJ2-7 NA NA TRBV4-3
CASSLEHEQYF TGCGCCAGCAGCTTGGAACACGAGCAGTACTTC 11 TRBJ2-7 NA few TRBV5-1
CATSDLRRPDTQYF TGTGCCACCAGTGATTTGAGGAGACCAGATACGCAGTATTTT 14 TRBJ2-3 NA NA TRBV24-1
CASRPPAIGSWYF TGTGCCAGCAGACCGCCAGCCATAGGGTCATGGTATTTT 13 TRBJ2-3 NA few TRBV28
CASSPTDSSGTEAFF TGTGCCAGCAGTCCCACGGACAGTTCAGGAACTGAAGCTTTCTTT 15 TRBJ1-1 NA NA TRBV28
CASSFEAGEVYYEQYF TGCGCCAGCAGCTTTGAGGCAGGGGAGGTCTACTACGAGCAGTACTTC 16 TRBJ2-7 NA NA TRBV5-1
CASSYAGQGATETQYF TGTGCCAGCAGTTACGCGGGACAGGGGGCGACGGAGACCCAGTACTTC 16 TRBJ2-5 TRBD1 NA TRBV6-2/TRBV6-3
CASSPAGPLSTDTQYF TGTGCCAGCTCACCAGCGGGACCCCTAAGCACAGATACGCAGTATTTT 16 TRBJ2-3 NA NA TRBV18
CASSPLGKRDHYEQYF TGTGCCAGCAGCCCCCTAGGGAAGCGGGACCACTACGAGCAGTACTTC 16 TRBJ2-7 TRBD2 few TRBV7-2
CSARPTGVASYEQYF TGCAGTGCTAGACCAACAGGGGTAGCCTCCTACGAGCAGTACTTC 15 TRBJ2-7 TRBD1 NA TRBV20-1
CSAGLGAVNTEAFF TGCAGCGCCGGGCTGGGTGCTGTGAACACTGAAGCTTTCTTT 14 TRBJ1-1 NA NA TRBV29-1
CASSLGNSYEQYF TGTGCCAGCAGTTTAGGGAACTCCTACGAGCAGTACTTC 13 TRBJ2-7 NA many TRBV5-1
CASSPETKSEAFF TGTGCCAGCAGCCCGGAGACAAAGTCTGAAGCTTTCTTT 13 TRBJ1-1 NA once TRBV5-6
CASSLDPGGYSNQPQHF TGCGCCAGCAGCTTGGACCCTGGGGGATATAGCAATCAGCCCCAGCATTTT 17 TRBJ1-5 NA NA TRBV5-1
CASSSPPTMPDTQYF TGTGCCAGCAGCTCTCCTCCTACTATGCCAGATACGCAGTATTTT 15 TRBJ2-3 NA NA TRBV7-8
CASSLRDRDVHEQFF TGCGCCAGCAGCCTCCGGGACAGGGATGTCCATGAGCAGTTCTTC 15 TRBJ2-1 TRBD1 few TRBV4-1
CASRPPGWAGQPQHF TGTGCCAGCAGACCGCCGGGTTGGGCAGGTCAGCCCCAGCATTTT 15 TRBJ1-5 NA few TRBV28
CASSPPTGGVVGYTF TGTGCCAGTAGTCCTCCCACGGGTGGAGTAGTTGGCTACACCTTC 15 TRBJ1-2 NA few TRBV19
CASSLRDSLHEQYF TGTGCCAGCAGCCTTCGGGACAGTCTGCACGAGCAGTACTTC 14 TRBJ2-7 TRBD1 few TRBV3-1
CASSHEWARTGAEKLFF TGCGCCAGCAGCCACGAATGGGCGCGGACAGGGGCCGAAAAACTGTTTTTT 17 TRBJ1-4 TRBD1 many TRBV4-3
CASSELGQETQYF TGCGCCAGCAGTGAATTGGGGCAAGAGACCCAGTACTTC 13 TRBJ2-5 NA NA TRBV10-1
CASSLGGYGDTQYF TGTGCCAGCAGCTTAGGAGGGTATGGAGATACGCAGTATTTT 14 TRBJ2-3 NA few TRBV7-9
CAWSAGLAGGELFF TGTGCCTGGAGTGCGGGACTAGCGGGAGGGGAGCTGTTTTTT 14 TRBJ2-2 TRBD2 NA TRBV30